Listed here are 5 T cell receptor beta chains from one sample, sequenced in a study of cytomegalovirus exposure and HLA in healthy donors. The PCR had 60 Vbeta and 13 Jbeta primers. Some clones are missing from TCRdb's copy, which holds only in-frame ones; the method was immunoSEQ multiplex PCR. The sample yields 200,000 to 300,000 clones, approximately 81% seen once. Specimen: PBMCs. Every receptor here comes from a woman aged 60 to 75 in good health and CMV-seropositive.

V and J are TRBV7-9 and TRBJ2-2; 7 positions match TRBD2. V was pared by 2 bases and J by 7 bases, with 7 bases of the junction left unmatched. In germline, CDR1 is SEHNR, CDR2 FQNEAQ (reference sequence). The CDR3 spans 15 residues. CDR3 nucleotide sequence: TGTGCCAGCAGCTTAATCACGGGAGGTCTCGGGGAGCTGTTTTTT. Translation: CASSLITGGLGELFF.

This clone was detected only once. The gene calls are TRBV4-2 and TRBJ2-5; 12 positions agree with TRBD2. Per the germline V gene, CDR1 is LGHNA and CDR2 is YNFKEQ. The trim removed 6 bases at V and 0 bases at J, leaving 5 bases unmatched. This CDR3 comprises 16 residues. CDR3 nucleotide sequence: TGTGCCAGCAGACCCGGGACTAGCGGGTACCAAGAGACCCAGTACTTC. As protein: CASRPGTSGYQETQYF.

This chain uses TRBV5-4 with TRBJ1-1, with D hard to call. CDR3 length: 14 amino acids. Deletions cut 2 bases from V and 1 base from J, with 9 bases between. Looked up from germline, CDR1 is SGHNT and CDR2 is YYREEE (reference sequence). The CDR3 DNA sequence: TGTGCCAGCAGCTTTAAGGGAGGGAACACTGAAGCTTTCTTT. Protein: CASSFKGGNTEAFF. Full variable domain (rest looked up from reference TRBV5-4 and TRBJ1-1): ETGVTQSPTHLIKTRGQQVTLRCSSQSGHNTVSWYQQALGQGPQFIFQYYREEENGRGNFPPRFSGLQFPNYSSELNVNALELDDSALYLCASSFKGGNTEAFFGQGTRLTVV.

This clone was observed a single time. V gene TRBV19 combines with J gene TRBJ2-6; the D gene is possibly TRBD1 (5 bases). The germline V and J ends were trimmed by 3 bases and 0 bases, with 12 bases remaining between them. The CDR3 totals 17 residues. The germline CDR1 and CDR2 sequences are LNHDA and SQIVND (reference sequence). This CDR3 is CASSIGQGNSGANVLTF. CDR3 sequence (DNA): TGTGCCAGTAGTATTGGGCAGGGAAACTCTGGGGCCAACGTCCTGACTTTC.

V and J are TRBV19 and TRBJ2-1, with D possibly matching TRBD2 (6 bases). This CDR3 comprises 18 residues. Trimming took 6 bases from V and 0 from J, leaving 21 bases between them. Germline lookup yields CDR1 LNHDA and CDR2 SQIVND (reference sequence). The CDR3 is CASSRDFQGLGSYNEQFF. As DNA, the CDR3 is TGTGCCAGTAGCCGAGACTTCCAGGGACTGGGCTCCTACAATGAGCAGTTCTTC.